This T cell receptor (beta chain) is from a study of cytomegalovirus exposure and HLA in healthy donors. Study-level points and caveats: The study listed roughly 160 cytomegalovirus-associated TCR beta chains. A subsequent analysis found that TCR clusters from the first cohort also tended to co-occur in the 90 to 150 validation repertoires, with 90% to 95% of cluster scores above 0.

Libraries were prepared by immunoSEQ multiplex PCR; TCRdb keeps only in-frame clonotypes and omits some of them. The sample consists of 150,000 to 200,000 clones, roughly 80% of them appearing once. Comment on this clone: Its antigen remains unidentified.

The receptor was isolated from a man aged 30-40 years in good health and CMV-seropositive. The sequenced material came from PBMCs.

The CDR3: CACTLDGKLAGGSYEQYF. DNA for the CDR3: TGTGCCTGTACCCTGGACGGAAAACTAGCGGGAGGGTCCTACGAGCAGTACTTC. This rearrangement joins TRBV30 to TRBJ2-7, with 13 positions matching TRBD2. CDR1 is GTSNPN, CDR2 SVGIG, per germline (reference sequence). V shed 6 bases and J 1 base; nucleotides not matched to a gene: 15. This CDR3 has 18 amino acids.